A selection of T cell receptor beta chains follows, all from one sample in a study of tumor-infiltrating lymphocytes in primary liver carcinoma. TCRdb analysed the multiplex PCR reads with MiXCR anew, one entry per CDR3 protein. The sample has about 310,000 distinct CDR3 sequences; 65% are singletons. The sample consisted of peripheral blood. The source of these receptors is a man between 35 and 55 years old with primary liver carcinoma and hepatitis B virus infection. Both conserved end residues are part of each CDR3. A D gene is named only where the DNA matches it firmly. Not all rows give a size; the values are once, few, many and, for expanded clones, a class.

length	J	D	size	V	DNA	CDR3
16	TRBJ2-1	TRBD2	.	TRBV5-5	TGTGCCAGCAGCTTGACTAGCGGGAGCTCCTACAATGAGCAGCTCTTC	CASSLTSGSSYNEQLF
16	TRBJ2-3	TRBD2	once	TRBV6-6	TGTGCCAGCAGTTACTTACGGACTAGCGGAACAGATACGCGGTATTTT	CASSYLRTSGTDTRYF
15	TRBJ2-3	TRBD2	.	TRBV29-1	TGCAGCGTTGGAGGTGTAGCGGGAGGCCCCGATACGCAGTATTTT	CSVGGVAGGPDTQYF
15	TRBJ2-2	TRBD2	few	TRBV10-2	TGCGCCAGCAGTGTAGCGGGAGTCGGCACCGGGGAGCTGTTTTTT	CASSVAGVGTGELFF
15	TRBJ2-1	.	.	TRBV5-4	TGTGCCAGCAGCTTGGACGGGCCTGCCCACAATGAGCAGTTCTTC	CASSLDGPAHNEQFF
14	TRBJ2-5	.	many	TRBV29-1	TGCAGCGTTGATGGGGGACCGACCCAAGAGACCCAGTACTTC	CSVDGGPTQETQYF
14	TRBJ2-7	.	few	TRBV5-4	TGTGCCAGCAGCTTGGCCGCACAGCCCTACGAGCAGTACTTC	CASSLAAQPYEQYF
14	TRBJ1-2	.	many	TRBV6-1	TGTGCCAGCAGTGAAACCGTGGCCCCCGGGGGCTACACCTTC	CASSETVAPGGYTF
15	TRBJ2-7	TRBD2	.	TRBV6-2/TRBV6-3	TGTGCCAGTAGAACAACTAGCGGGACTTACAACGAGCAGTACTTC	CASRTTSGTYNEQYF
13	TRBJ2-2	.	.	TRBV5-1	TGCGCCAGCACGTTAGCGCGAGCCGGGGAGCTGTTTTTT	CASTLARAGELFF
14	TRBJ2-3	TRBD1	many	TRBV11-1	TGTGCCAGCAGCCTGAACAGGGGGCCCCATACGCAGTATTTT	CASSLNRGPHTQYF
13	TRBJ2-3	.	.	TRBV29-1	TGCAGCGTTGTGGTGTATCACACAAATACGCAGTATTTT	CSVVVYHTNTQYF
15	TRBJ2-1	.	.	TRBV7-8	TGTGCCAGCAGCTTAACAGTCCTATCCTACAATGAGCAGTTCTTC	CASSLTVLSYNEQFF
15	TRBJ2-7	.	.	TRBV11-2	TGTGTCAGCGGAACCGTCCCTTTAAGCTCCTACGAACAGTACTTC	CVSGTVPLSSYEQYF
14	TRBJ1-1	.	.	TRBV28	TGTGCCAGCAGTCCGCCAGGGGATTCTGTTGAAGCTTTCTTT	CASSPPGDSVEAFF
14	TRBJ1-4	TRBD1	.	TRBV29-1	TGCAGCGTTGGAGTAAGGGGACAGATGGAAAAACTGTTTTTT	CSVGVRGQMEKLFF
15	TRBJ2-7	.	.	TRBV5-4	TGTGCCAGCAGTCTCCAGGGGTTCAGCTCCTACGAGCAGTACTTC	CASSLQGFSSYEQYF
11	TRBJ2-7	.	once	TRBV11-2	TGTGTCAGCAGCTTAGAGGGCTTGCAGTACTTC	CVSSLEGLQYF
11	TRBJ1-1	.	.	TRBV29-1	TGCAGCGACCGGGTGGTCAGGCAGGATTTCTTT	CSDRVVRQDFF
15	TRBJ2-5	TRBD2	.	TRBV29-1	TGCAGCGTTATGGGACTAGCGGGAGGAATAGGGACCCAGTACTTC	CSVMGLAGGIGTQYF
14	TRBJ2-7	.	.	TRBV29-1	TGCGGCGTTGAGAGGGGAGACCCAACCTACGAGCAGTACTTC	CGVERGDPTYEQYF
14	TRBJ2-7	TRBD2	many	TRBV6-2/TRBV6-3	TGTGCCAGCAGCCAAGCGGGAGAATCCTACGAGCAGTACTTC	CASSQAGESYEQYF
15	TRBJ2-2	TRBD2	.	TRBV24-1	TGTGCCACCCATCCGGGACTAGCGGGCACCGGGGAGCTGTTTTTT	CATHPGLAGTGELFF
16	TRBJ2-1	TRBD1	.	TRBV18	TGTGCCAGCTCACCAAGAGACAGGGAGATCCACAATGAGCAGTTCTTC	CASSPRDREIHNEQFF
15	TRBJ2-7	.	few	TRBV11-2	TGTGCCAGCAGCTTAGTTGTAGGGATCTCCTACGAGCAGTACTTC	CASSLVVGISYEQYF
13	TRBJ2-5	.	.	TRBV11-2	TGTGCCAGCAGCTCGATACAGGCCGAGACCCAGCACTTC	CASSSIQAETQHF
11	TRBJ2-1	.	many	TRBV30	TGTGCCTGGAGTAGTCAGAATGAGCAGTTCTTC	CAWSSQNEQFF
11	TRBJ1-1	.	few	TRBV30	TGTGCCTGGAGTCCAAGTGAAGCAGCTTTCTTT	CAWSPSEAAFF
13	TRBJ1-2	.	.	TRBV28	TGTGCCAGCAGTTTTCAGGTGGAAAATGGCTACACCTTC	CASSFQVENGYTF
16	TRBJ2-1	.	few	TRBV14	TGTGCCAGCAGCCAAGACCTAGCGAGATCGGGAAATGAGCAGTTCTTC	CASSQDLARSGNEQFF
15	TRBJ2-3	.	.	TRBV6-5	TGTGCCAGCTCCTTACGGGACGGAGCCTCAGATACGCAGTATTTT	CASSLRDGASDTQYF
15	TRBJ2-1	TRBD2	.	TRBV30	TGTGCCTGGAGTGTAGGTCTAGCGGGAGTTATTGAGCAGTTATTC	CAWSVGLAGVIEQLF
15	TRBJ1-4	TRBD1	once	TRBV6-2/TRBV6-3	TGTGCCAGCAGAACAAACAGGGGCGGAAATGCAAAACTGTTTTTT	CASRTNRGGNAKLFF
13	TRBJ1-1	.	.	TRBV5-4	TGTGCCAGCAGCGCAGGGTTGAACACTGAAGCTTTCTTT	CASSAGLNTEAFF
13	TRBJ2-7	.	.	TRBV6-2/TRBV6-3	TGTGTCAGCAGTTACCAACAGTCCTACGAGCAGTACTTC	CVSSYQQSYEQYF
16	TRBJ2-7	.	.	TRBV14	TGTGCCAGCAGCCAAGTATTGGGACGGGGAGATTACAAGCAGTACTTC	CASSQVLGRGDYKQYF
14	TRBJ2-7	TRBD1	few	TRBV18	TGTGCCAGTTCAATGGGACAGGGAAGTGAGGAGCAGTACTTC	CASSMGQGSEEQYF
15	TRBJ2-3	.	.	TRBV5-5	TGTGCCAGCAGCTTGGTTTTGGGGTTCACAGATACGCAGTATTTT	CASSLVLGFTDTQYF
13	TRBJ1-1	.	.	TRBV11-3	TGTGCCTGCAACCGCACGGGGGGCACTGAAGCTTTCTTT	CACNRTGGTEAFF
11	TRBJ2-1	.	.	TRBV12-3/TRBV12-4	TGTGCCAGCAGTATTCGCAATGAGCAGTTATTC	CASSIRNEQLF
14	TRBJ2-7	.	.	TRBV7-9	TGTGCCAGCAGCTTAGCGGAATCCCTCTACGAGCAGTACTTC	CASSLAESLYEQYF
15	TRBJ1-2	.	few	TRBV5-6	TGTGCCAGCAGCCGGGGACGGGTTGTAGCTGATGGCTACACCTTC	CASSRGRVVADGYTF
14	TRBJ2-3	.	.	TRBV7-8	TGTGCCACAACCAGGTCCGGGACGGCAGATACGCAGTATTTT	CATTRSGTADTQYF
14	TRBJ2-3	TRBD2	.	TRBV11-2	TGTACCGGCAAAGCGGGAGGGCCTGAAGATACGCAGTATTTT	CTGKAGGPEDTQYF
15	TRBJ1-1	.	.	TRBV5-4	TGTGCCAGCAACTCGTCGACCGCCCGGGACACTGAAACTTTCTTT	CASNSSTARDTETFF
14	TRBJ2-2	TRBD2	few	TRBV7-3	TGTGCCAGCAGCCGTGGACTAGCATCGGGGGAGCTGTTTTTT	CASSRGLASGELFF
16	TRBJ2-7	.	.	TRBV4-3	TGCGCCAGCAGCCAAGCTCCGCAGGGGAGATTCTACGCGCAGTACTTC	CASSQAPQGRFYAQYF
17	TRBJ1-1	.	.	TRBV5-5	TGTGCCAGCAGCTTGGGGGGCTGGGGAGTGGAGAACACTGAAGCTTTCTTT	CASSLGGWGVENTEAFF
13	TRBJ2-1	.	.	TRBV6-4	TGTACCAGCAGTGACGGGACGGTGGGCGAGCAGTTCTTC	CTSSDGTVGEQFF
12	TRBJ2-3	.	.	TRBV5-1	TGCGCCAGCAGGGTATCGTCCGATACGCAGTATTTT	CASRVSSDTQYF
17	TRBJ2-5	.	many	TRBV5-5	TGTGCCAGCAGCTTGACTCTGGGGATCAATTACCAAGAGACCCAGTACTTC	CASSLTLGINYQETQYF
16	TRBJ1-6	TRBD1	few	TRBV14	TGTGCCAGCAGCCGCTTGGGACAGGGGGAGAATTCACCCCTCCACTTT	CASSRLGQGENSPLHF
15	TRBJ2-4	.	.	TRBV20-1	TGCAGTGCTAGAGATCCCCCGACAGCCAAAAACATTCAGTACTTC	CSARDPPTAKNIQYF
18	TRBJ1-5	.	many	TRBV12-3/TRBV12-4	TGTGCCAGCAGTTTATATGGGCGGGGGCTGACGGGCAATCAGCCCCAGCATTTT	CASSLYGRGLTGNQPQHF